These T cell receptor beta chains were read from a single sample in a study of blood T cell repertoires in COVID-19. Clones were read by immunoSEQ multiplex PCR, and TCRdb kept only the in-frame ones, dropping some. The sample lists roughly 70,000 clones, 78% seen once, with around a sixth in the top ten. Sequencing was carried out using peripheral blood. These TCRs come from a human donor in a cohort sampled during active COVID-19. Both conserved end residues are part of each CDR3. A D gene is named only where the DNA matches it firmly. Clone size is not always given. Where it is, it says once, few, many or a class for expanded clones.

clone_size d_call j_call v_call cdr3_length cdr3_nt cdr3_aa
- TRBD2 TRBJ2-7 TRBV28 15 TGTGCCAGCAGTCCCTGGACTAGCGGGACCTACGAGCAGTACTTC CASSPWTSGTYEQYF
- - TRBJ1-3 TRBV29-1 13 TGCAGCGTTGGTCCAGGGATTGGAAACACCATATATTTT CSVGPGIGNTIYF
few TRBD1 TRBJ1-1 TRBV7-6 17 TGTGCCAGCAGCTTAGTAGGGACAGGGTTGAAGAACACTGAAGCTTTCTTT CASSLVGTGLKNTEAFF
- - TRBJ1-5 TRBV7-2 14 TGTGCCAGCAGCCAGTCAGGGAGCAATCAGCCCCAGCATTTT CASSQSGSNQPQHF
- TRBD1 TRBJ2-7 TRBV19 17 TGTGCCAGTAGTATGAGGCCCCCGACAGGGGGCATCAACGAGCAGTACTTC CASSMRPPTGGINEQYF
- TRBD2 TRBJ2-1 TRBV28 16 TGTGCCAGCAGCTCCTTCTCCGGGACTAGCTACGGTGAGCAGTTCTTC CASSSFSGTSYGEQFF
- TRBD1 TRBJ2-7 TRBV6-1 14 TGTGCCAGCAGTGAAGGGACAGGGACGTACGAGCAGTACTTC CASSEGTGTYEQYF
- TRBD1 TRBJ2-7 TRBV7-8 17 TGTGCCAGCAGCCCCCTAGAAAACAGACAGGGGGCGTGGGAGCAGTACTTC CASSPLENRQGAWEQYF
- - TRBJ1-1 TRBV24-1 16 TGTGCCACCAGTGAGAAGATGGGGCGCTTGGACACTGAAGCTTTCTTT CATSEKMGRLDTEAFF
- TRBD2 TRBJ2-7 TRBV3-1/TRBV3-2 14 TGTGCCAGCAGCCAGTCTAGCGGGAGTGCCGAGCAGTACTTC CASSQSSGSAEQYF
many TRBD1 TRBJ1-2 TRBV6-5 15 TGTGCCAGCAGCCCACAGACAGGGGCGACCTATGGCTACACCTTC CASSPQTGATYGYTF
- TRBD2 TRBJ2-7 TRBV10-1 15 TGCGCCAGCAGTGAGGGGACTAGCGGGAGCCACGAGCAGTACTTC CASSEGTSGSHEQYF
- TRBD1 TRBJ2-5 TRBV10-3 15 TGTGCCATCAGTGCCCGACAGGGGGCCGTAGAGACCCAGTACTTC CAISARQGAVETQYF
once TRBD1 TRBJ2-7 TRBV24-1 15 TGTGCCACCAGTGATTTGAGGGACAGTATCTACGAGCAGTACTTC CATSDLRDSIYEQYF
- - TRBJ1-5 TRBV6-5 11 TGTGCCAGCCGTAGTTTTCAGCCCCAGCATTTT CASRSFQPQHF
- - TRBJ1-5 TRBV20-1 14 TGCAGTGCTAGTGAAGACACGAAATATCAGCCCCAGCATTTT CSASEDTKYQPQHF
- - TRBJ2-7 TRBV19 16 TGTGCCAGTAGGACGGGACAAAGTCTGCTTCTCTACGAGCAGTACTTC CASRTGQSLLLYEQYF
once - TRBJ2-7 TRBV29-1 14 TGCAGCGCCGCCGTAACAGGGTCGTCCCTCGAGCAGTACTTC CSAAVTGSSLEQYF
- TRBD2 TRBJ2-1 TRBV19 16 TGTGCCAGTAGTATGGATCCGGGACTAGTAGGGAATGAGCAGTTCTTC CASSMDPGLVGNEQFF
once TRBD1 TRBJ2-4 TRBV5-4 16 TGTGCCAGCAGTCAGACAGGGGTACTAGCCAAAAACATTCAGTACTTC CASSQTGVLAKNIQYF
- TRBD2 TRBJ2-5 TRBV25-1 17 TGTGCCAGCAGTGAATCTAGCGGGAGGCCCTTCGCTGAGACCCAGTACTTC CASSESSGRPFAETQYF
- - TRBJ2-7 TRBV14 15 TGTGCCAGCGGGGCAGGGATGGGTCCGACCTACGAGCAGTACTTC CASGAGMGPTYEQYF
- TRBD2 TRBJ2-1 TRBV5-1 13 TGCGCCAGTTGGACTAGCGGGTACAATGAGCAGTTCTTC CASWTSGYNEQFF
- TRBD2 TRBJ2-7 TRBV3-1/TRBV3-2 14 TGTGCCAGCAGCCAGACTAGCGGGAAGTACGAGCAGTACTTC CASSQTSGKYEQYF
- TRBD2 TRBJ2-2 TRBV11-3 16 TGTGCCAGCCAAAAGGGAGGGAATCGGAACACCGGGGAGCTGTTTTTT CASQKGGNRNTGELFF
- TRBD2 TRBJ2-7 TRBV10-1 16 TGCGCCAGCAGTGAACAGAAACTAGCGGGAAGGAACGAGCAGTACTTC CASSEQKLAGRNEQYF
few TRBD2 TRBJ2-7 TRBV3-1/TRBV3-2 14 TGTGCCAGCAGCCGGCGGCGGGGGTCTCCCGAGCAGTACTTC CASSRRRGSPEQYF